Shown below are 19 T cell receptor beta chains from a single sample sequenced in a study of blood T cell repertoires in COVID-19. Produced via immunoSEQ multiplex PCR; TCRdb's table is partial and in-frame only. The table shows roughly 500,000 clones, with 85% to 90% occurring only once. The sample consisted of PBMCs or T cells enriched from blood (not recorded which). The receptors shown here come from a woman between 40 and 55 years old who had recovered from COVID-19.

The chain employs TRBV15 and TRBJ2-3; D gene uncertain. Trimming removed 3 bases at V and 7 bases at J, with 14 bases between. The germline CDR1 and CDR2 sequences are LNHNV and YYDKDF (reference sequence). The CDR3 spans 14 residues. The CDR3 sequence is CATSSRTAPHTQYF. The CDR3 DNA sequence: TGTGCCACCAGCAGCCGCACTGCCCCACATACGCAGTATTTT.

A word on this clone: The same CDR3 can be traced to other DNA sequences in this sample. V usage is TRBV3-1 (or the pseudogene TRBV3-2) and J usage is TRBJ1-5, with 7 nucleotides matching TRBD1. The V segment lost 0 bases and the J segment 6 bases; nucleotides outside the gene matches: 5. This CDR3 region has 15 residues. Germline CDR1 reads LGHDT; CDR2 reads YNNKEL (reference sequence). The CDR3 sequence: CASSQDRGSSQPQHF. CDR3 coding DNA: TGTGCCAGCAGCCAAGACAGGGGGTCCAGTCAGCCCCAGCATTTT.

V is TRBV7-2 and J is TRBJ1-5; D gene ambiguous. CDR1 and CDR2 (germline): SGHTA, FQGNSA. Between the trimmed V and J ends, which lost 5 bases and 7 bases, there was a span of 21 bases. CDR3 length equals 16 residues. CDR3 sequence: CASSIYGVLGDQPQHF. CDR3 nucleotide sequence: TGTGCCAGCAGCATATATGGGGTCCTGGGAGACCAGCCCCAGCATTTT.

The chain combines TRBV11-3 with TRBJ1-2; TRBD1 is a possible D gene (6 bases). Germline V gene data show CDR1 as SGHNT and CDR2 as YENEEA. The CDR3 has 15 residues. V was shortened by 5 bases and J by 4 bases, with 17 bases between the two germline ends. CDR3 protein: CASSAHRDLGYGYTF. The DNA of the CDR3 is TGTGCCAGCAGCGCCCACAGGGACCTTGGCTATGGCTACACCTTC.

The chain has TRBV6-2 or TRBV6-3 and TRBJ2-5, with D perhaps matching TRBD2 (6 bases). Per germline, CDR1 MNHEY and CDR2 SVGEGT. This CDR3 has 14 amino acids. Trimming removed 6 bases at V and 4 bases at J, with 15 bases between. CDR3 in amino acids: CASSRLELLETQYF. The CDR3, as DNA: TGTGCCAGCAGCCGACTAGAACTACTAGAGACCCAGTACTTC.

This chain links TRBV6-2 or TRBV6-3 with TRBJ1-3; D uncertain. The CDR3 length is 14 residues. The V and J ends lost 2 bases and 3 bases respectively, with 8 bases between them. Germline V gives CDR1 MNHEY, CDR2 SVGEGT. The CDR3 coding sequence is TGTGCCAGCAGTTACGATGGAGGTGGAAACACCATATATTTT. This sequence encodes CASSYDGGGNTIYF.

This chain uses TRBV6-1 with TRBJ2-5, with D possibly TRBD2 on 5 matching bases. V was cut by 0 bases and J by 5 bases, with 13 bases left in between. The germline V gene encodes CDR1 MNHNS and CDR2 SASEGT. The CDR3 is 15 amino acids. CDR3 DNA: TGTGCCAGCAGTGAAGCTTGGGAGATCGCGGAGACCCAGTACTTC. It specifies CASSEAWEIAETQYF.

The chain uses TRBV5-1 and TRBJ2-1, with D tentatively TRBD2 (5 bases). Germline values: CDR1 SGHRS, CDR2 YFSETQ. The CDR3 loop spans 15 amino acids. V lost 0 bases and J 6 bases, leaving 13 bases between the germline ends. This CDR3 reads CASSLAGVAGNEQFF. The CDR3 DNA is TGCGCCAGCAGCTTGGCCGGGGTAGCCGGCAATGAGCAGTTCTTC.

The chain carries TRBV4-3 and TRBJ1-5; 7 nucleotides agree with TRBD1. The CDR3 totals 17 residues. V shed 1 base and J 0 bases; nucleotides not matched to a gene: 6. Germline lookup yields CDR1 LGHNA and CDR2 YSLEER. The CDR3 sequence: CASSQVIGGSSNQPQHF. The CDR3, as DNA: TGCGCCAGCAGCCAAGTTATAGGGGGCTCTAGCAATCAGCCCCAGCATTTT.

The rearrangement joins TRBV9 to TRBJ2-7; D unresolved. The germline V gene has CDR1 SGDLS and CDR2 YYNGEE. With 4 bases removed from V and 4 bases from J, the gap between germline ends came to 15 bases. The CDR3 runs to 14 residues. The CDR3: CASSPGSVLYEQYF. CDR3 nucleotide sequence: TGTGCCAGCAGCCCTGGCTCCGTTCTGTACGAGCAGTACTTC. Full variable domain (remainder filled in from reference TRBV9 and TRBJ2-7): DSGVTQTPKHLITATGQRVTLRCSPRSGDLSVYWYQQSLDQGLQFLIQYYNGEERAKGNILERFSAQQFPDLHSELNLSSLELGDSALYFCASSPGSVLYEQYFGPGTRLTVT.

This clone turned up a few times. This chain connects TRBV7-8 to TRBJ2-5, with TRBD2 matching 11 bases. There are 17 residues in the CDR3. The V segment lost 3 bases and the J segment 1 base; nucleotides outside the gene matches: 7. Germline assignment: CDR1 SGHVS and CDR2 FQNEAQ. CDR3 sequence reads: CASSLVTGTSGQETQYF. As DNA, the CDR3 is TGTGCCAGCAGCTTGGTGACCGGGACTAGCGGCCAAGAGACCCAGTACTTC.

Concerning this clone: Its ends do not fully match the called genes, so a read error is possible. CDR3 in amino acids: CASSSAGQGYPNSGSTIYF. CDR3 in DNA: TGTGCCAGTAGTAGCGCGGGACAGGGCTACCCCAACTCTGGAAGCACCATATATTTT. The chain employs TRBV19 and TRBJ1-3; 9 nucleotides line up with TRBD1. The CDR3 consists of 19 residues. Germline values: CDR1 LNHDA, CDR2 SQIVND (reference sequence).

This chain links TRBV7-2 with TRBJ2-7; 8 bases map to TRBD2. V lost 1 base to trimming and J lost 4 bases; unmatched junction nucleotides: 9. CDR3 length: 16 amino acids. The germline V gene encodes CDR1 SGHTA and CDR2 FQGNSA. CDR3: CASSLDWASGRYEQYF. The CDR3 DNA reads as TGTGCCAGCAGCTTAGACTGGGCTAGCGGGCGTTACGAGCAGTACTTC.

The chain has TRBV7-9 and TRBJ2-1; 7 bases match TRBD2. Losses at the gene ends were 5 bases for V and 8 bases for J; bases not matched to a gene: 9. The CDR3 length is 14 residues. The germline gives CDR1 SEHNR, CDR2 FQNEAQ (reference sequence). The CDR3 sequence is CASSLSGAWDEQFF. CDR3 nucleotides: TGTGCCAGCAGCCTAAGCGGGGCTTGGGATGAGCAGTTCTTC.

This clone was detected a few times. The chain combines TRBV2 with TRBJ1-1, with D uncertain. The CDR3 runs 13 residues. The V gene lost 6 bases and the J gene lost 2 bases, with 10 bases spanning the gap. Germline-derived CDR1 and CDR2 are SNHLY and FYNNEI. CDR3 in DNA: TGTGCCAGCAGAAGAGATGATAACACTGAAGCTTTCTTT. Translated, it gives CASRRDDNTEAFF.

The chain is built from TRBV19 and TRBJ1-5; 8 bases agree with TRBD1. The V segment lost 6 bases and the J segment 0 bases; nucleotides outside the gene matches: 7. CDR3 length: 16 amino acids. Per the germline V gene, CDR1 is LNHDA and CDR2 is SQIVND (reference sequence). CDR3 sequence reads: CASSYRGKYSNQPQHF. CDR3 bases: TGTGCCAGTAGCTACAGGGGGAAGTATAGCAATCAGCCCCAGCATTTT.

The V and J genes are TRBV30 and TRBJ1-2; possibly TRBD1 for D (5 bases). Deletions cut 3 bases from V and 4 bases from J, with 18 bases between. Germline CDR1 and CDR2: GTSNPN and SVGIG (reference sequence). The CDR3 contains 15 residues. For the CDR3, the DNA is TGTGCCTGGAGGCTTTCAGGGTATTGGGGCTATGGCTACACCTTC. Translation gives CAWRLSGYWGYGYTF.

The gene calls are TRBV24-1 and TRBJ2-1; TRBD2 might be the D (6 bases). The CDR3 contains 14 residues. Per germline, CDR1 KGHDR and CDR2 SFDVKD. V was shortened by 9 bases and J by 5 bases, with 16 bases between the two germline ends. CDR3 sequence (DNA): TGTGCCACCGGGGCGGGGAGAGAGAACAATGAGCAGTTCTTC. Its protein is CATGAGRENNEQFF.

This chain links TRBV4-1 with TRBJ1-6; 7 bases are shared with TRBD1. The CDR3 loop spans 15 amino acids. The V gene end was trimmed by 4 bases and the J gene end by 7 bases; junction bases not matched to a gene: 7. CDR1 and CDR2 from the germline V gene are MGHRA and YSYEKL. The CDR3 spells CASSRQGEANSPLHF. CDR3 coding DNA: TGCGCCAGCAGCCGACAGGGAGAAGCGAATTCACCCCTCCACTTT.